Below, 22 T cell receptor beta chains from the same sample are listed, as sequenced in a study of shared clonotypes between healthy human individuals (dated by TCRdb to the early 2020s). Libraries came from the immunoSEQ multiplex PCR assay. TCRdb took over this immuneACCESS table, retaining in-frame rearrangements with V and J assigned. Such tables are incomplete; in checked studies, under half of the missing clones stem from an unresolved V gene, and the remainder is unexplained. The sample has fewer than 650,000 clones on record, 60% to 85% of them singletons. The leading ten clones occupy 10% to 15% of the sample. Sequencing input: PBMCs. The receptors here all came from a woman in her thirties or forties in good health. Some clones in this sample may be carry-over from other donors' samples.

This clone came up many times. The chain uses TRBV11-2 and TRBJ2-7, with 8 bases that match TRBD2. This CDR3 has 15 amino acids. J gave up 3 bases and V 5 bases, and 9 bases lay outside the gene matches. Germline V gene lookup returns CDR1 SGHAT and CDR2 FQNNGV. In nucleotides, the CDR3 is TGTGCCAGCAGCCCGGGGGGGCTATTCATCTACGAGCAGTACTTC. This translates into CASSPGGLFIYEQYF. The whole variable domain, remainder taken from reference TRBV11-2 and TRBJ2-7, is EAGVAQSPRYKIIEKRQSVAFWCNPISGHATLYWYQQILGQGPKLLIQFQNNGVVDDSQLPKDRFSAERLKGVDSTLKIQPAKLEDSAVYLCASSPGGLFIYEQYFGPGTRLTVT.

This clone was observed a few times. CDR3: CAWTQGFDYGYTF. The CDR3 DNA reads TGTGCCTGGACCCAGGGTTTCGACTATGGCTACACCTTC. This chain uses TRBV30 with TRBJ1-2; possible D gene TRBD1, 5 bases. This CDR3 region has 13 residues. Germline CDR1 reads GTSNPN; CDR2 reads SVGIG (reference sequence). V lost 4 bases and J lost 3, with 12 bases in between.

V usage is TRBV18 and J usage is TRBJ2-1, with 9 bases matching TRBD1. CDR1 and CDR2 (germline): KGHSH, LQKENI. The CDR3 consists of 15 residues. V gave up 5 bases and J gave up 4 bases; unmatched junction bases: 6. The CDR3: CASSTRDRDYNEQFF. The CDR3 DNA reads as TGTGCCAGCTCAACCCGGGACAGGGATTACAATGAGCAGTTCTTC.

This clone was counted at least ten times. The V call is TRBV14, the J call TRBJ2-5; a possible D gene is TRBD2 (6 bases). Trimming removed 0 bases from V and 5 bases from J, with 13 bases in between. The germline V gene has CDR1 SGHDN and CDR2 FVKESK. The length of the CDR3 is 15 residues. The CDR3 is CASSQDRGFLETQYF. For the CDR3, the DNA is TGTGCCAGCAGCCAAGATCGGGGGTTTTTGGAGACCCAGTACTTC.

This clone was counted at least ten times. The chain carries TRBV15 and TRBJ2-5, with D maybe TRBD2 (6 bases). Deletions cut 1 base from V and 4 bases from J, with 16 bases between. CDR3 length: 16 residues. CDR1 is LNHNV, CDR2 YYDKDF, per germline (reference sequence). The CDR3 region has the DNA TGTGCCACCAGCAGAGGTCGTTATACGGGAGTAGAGACCCAGTACTTC. This translates into CATSRGRYTGVETQYF.

The DNA of the CDR3 is TGTGCCATCAGTGAGTCGACCCCGGGACTAGCGGGGACAGATACGCAGTATTTT. It yields the protein CAISESTPGLAGTDTQYF. This chain links TRBV10-3 with TRBJ2-3; TRBD2 matches 13 bases. V shed 0 bases and J 3 bases; nucleotides not matched to a gene: 6. This CDR3 region has 18 residues. Germline CDR1 ENHRY, CDR2 SYGVKD.

The chain recombines TRBV19 with TRBJ2-1; the match to TRBD1 covers 9 bases. V was pared by 8 bases and J by 0 bases, with 14 bases of the junction left unmatched. This CDR3 region has 18 residues. Germline V gene lookup returns CDR1 LNHDA and CDR2 SQIVND (reference sequence). The CDR3 sequence: CASSDRGSMVSSYNEQFF. The DNA for the CDR3 is TGTGCCAGTTCGGACAGGGGATCGATGGTGAGCTCCTACAATGAGCAGTTCTTC. Supplemented by reference TRBV19 and TRBJ2-1, the full variable domain reads DGGITQSPKYLFRKEGQNVTLSCEQNLNHDAMYWYRQDPGQGLRLIYYSQIVNDFQKGDIAEGYSVSREKKESFPLTVTSAQKNPTAFYLCASSDRGSMVSSYNEQFFGPGTRLTVL.

This chain links TRBV29-1 with TRBJ1-1, with 7 bases aligning to TRBD1. This CDR3 is 14 amino acids long. Germline assignment: CDR1 SQVTM and CDR2 ANQGSEA. Trimming cost V 6 bases and J 4 bases; bases outside gene matches: 11. The DNA of the CDR3 is TGCAGCGTCGGACATTCGGGACAGATCACTGAAGCTTTCTTT. Translated, it gives CSVGHSGQITEAFF.

The table lists this clone with a count of one. The chain recombines TRBV11-2 with TRBJ2-7; TRBD2 aligns across 8 bases. The germline V gene has CDR1 SGHAT and CDR2 FQNNGV. V lost 4 bases, J lost 3 bases, and 11 bases stayed unmatched. There are 16 residues in the CDR3. Here the CDR3 DNA reads TGTGCCAGCAGCTCAGAGGGGCTAGCGGGCATCTACGAGCAGTACTTC. It is translated as CASSSEGLAGIYEQYF.

The V and J genes are TRBV5-6 and TRBJ1-2; D call uncertain. V lost 6 bases, J lost 4 bases, and 10 bases lay in between. CDR3 length equals 12 residues. The V gene's germline CDR1 is SGHDT and CDR2 YYEEEE. In DNA, the CDR3 is TGTGCCAGCACCCGACCGGGCTATGGCTACACCTTC. Its translation is CASTRPGYGYTF.

The table lists this clone with a count of one. This chain links TRBV19 with TRBJ1-1; TRBD1 matches at 10 bases. CDR1 is LNHDA, CDR2 SQIVND, per germline (reference sequence). Trimming cost V 2 bases and J 5 bases; bases outside gene matches: 14. CDR3 size: 18 residues. The CDR3 region is CASSIQGQGRGFVTEAFF. The CDR3, as DNA: TGTGCCAGTAGTATACAGGGACAGGGGAGGGGATTTGTGACTGAAGCTTTCTTT.

The chain employs TRBV30 and TRBJ1-3, with TRBD1 identical over 10 bases. Losses at the gene ends were 1 base for V and 3 bases for J; bases not matched to a gene: 6. The germline CDR1 and CDR2 sequences are GTSNPN and SVGIG (reference sequence). The CDR3 is 16 residues long. CDR3 residues: CAWSGRTGGVGNTIYF. In DNA form, the CDR3 reads TGTGCCTGGAGTGGACGGACAGGGGGGGTTGGAAACACCATATATTTT.

The chain couples TRBV7-2 to TRBJ2-7; D might be TRBD1 (6 bases). The CDR3 covers 15 residues. Trimming shortened V by 6 bases and J by 6 bases, and 21 bases separated the two germline ends. Germline V lookup: CDR1 SGHTA, CDR2 FQGNSA. CDR3 in DNA: TGTGCCAGCAGGCCCAGACAGGCCCCCGTTGCCGAGCAGTACTTC. It is translated as CASRPRQAPVAEQYF.

Turning to this clone: A much larger clonotype is one base distant, so this may be a read error. The V call is TRBV18, the J call TRBJ1-1; 8 bases map to TRBD1. In germline, CDR1 is KGHSH, CDR2 LQKENI. This CDR3 is 15 amino acids long. Here the CDR3 DNA reads TGTGCCAGCTCGCCCAGTGGACAGGGCAGCACTGAAGCTTCCTTT. As protein: CASSPSGQGSTEASF.

The chain is built from TRBV5-1 and TRBJ2-3; TRBD1 is a possible D gene (7 bases). The CDR3 spans 15 residues. Germline V gene lookup returns CDR1 SGHRS and CDR2 YFSETQ. V lost 3 bases, J lost 2 bases, and 13 bases lay in between. This chain's CDR3 is CASSSAGQYTDTQYF. CDR3 DNA sequence: TGCGCCAGCAGCTCGGCGGGACAGTACACAGATACGCAGTATTTT.

The chain is built from TRBV7-8 and TRBJ2-7; 9 nucleotides align to TRBD1. Per germline, CDR1 SGHVS and CDR2 FQNEAQ. Trimming removed 1 base from V and 2 bases from J; junction bases left unmatched: 6. The CDR3 totals 16 residues. CDR3 amino acids: CASSLVMGQGTYEQYF. CDR3 sequence (DNA): TGTGCCAGCAGCTTAGTGATGGGACAGGGTACCTACGAGCAGTACTTC.

The rearrangement joins TRBV11-2 to TRBJ2-2; 7 positions agree with TRBD2. The CDR3 has 15 residues. V lost 8 bases, J lost 6 bases, and 12 bases stayed unmatched. Germline values: CDR1 SGHAT, CDR2 FQNNGV. CDR3 loop: CASPARGNPAGELFF. The CDR3 DNA reads as TGTGCCAGCCCGGCGCGGGGGAATCCAGCCGGGGAGCTGTTTTTT. The variable domain in full, completed from reference TRBV11-2 and TRBJ2-2, reads EAGVAQSPRYKIIEKRQSVAFWCNPISGHATLYWYQQILGQGPKLLIQFQNNGVVDDSQLPKDRFSAERLKGVDSTLKIQPAKLEDSAVYLCASPARGNPAGELFFGEGSRLTVL.

V gene TRBV10-3 combines with J gene TRBJ2-2; D not resolved. Germline assignment: CDR1 ENHRY and CDR2 SYGVKD. V was trimmed by 10 bases and J by 4 bases, leaving 19 bases between them. This CDR3 region has 15 residues. CDR3 DNA: TGTGCCAGCAGGACCTCGGTCGCGGCCACCGGGGAGCTGTTTTTT. This encodes CASRTSVAATGELFF.

There are a few counts of this clone. The chain employs TRBV28 and TRBJ1-3, with TRBD1 as a possible D gene (6 bases). The CDR3 loop spans 19 amino acids. Germline lookup yields CDR1 MDHEN and CDR2 SYDVKM. Between the trimmed V and J ends, which lost 6 bases and 0 bases, there was a span of 24 bases. CDR3 in DNA: TGTGCCAGCAGGGACCCCTCGACAGGTCCCTTCTTCTCTGGAAACACCATATATTTT. Its translation: CASRDPSTGPFFSGNTIYF. Using reference TRBV28 and TRBJ1-3 for the parts outside the CDR3, the full variable domain is DVKVTQSSRYLVKRTGEKVFLECVQDMDHENMFWYRQDPGLGLRLIYFSYDVKMKEKGDIPEGYSVSREKKERFSLILESASTNQTSMYLCASRDPSTGPFFSGNTIYFGEGSWLTVV.

The rearrangement uses TRBV4-2 and TRBJ2-3, with 7 bases fitting TRBD2. The CDR3 has 19 amino acids. The germline V gene has CDR1 LGHNA and CDR2 YNFKEQ. J was trimmed by 2 bases and V by 1 base; bases with no gene match: 15. CDR3 bases: TGTGCCAGCAGCCAAGGAGGGGCTAGCGGAGACCTTTACACAGATACGCAGTATTTT. This encodes CASSQGGASGDLYTDTQYF.

V is TRBV28 and J is TRBJ1-2, with D maybe TRBD1 (6 bases). Germline V gene sequence: CDR1 MDHEN, CDR2 SYDVKM. This CDR3 comprises 14 residues. V was pared by 5 bases and J by 4 bases, with 14 bases between. This CDR3 is CASSGNGQFYGYTF. The DNA of the CDR3 is TGTGCCAGCAGTGGAAACGGACAGTTCTATGGCTACACCTTC.

The genes are TRBV21-1 and TRBJ2-7; the table's D call of TRBD2 was not tested on the DNA. TRBV21-1 is shown as a pseudogene. This CDR3 has 22 amino acids. The CDR3 DNA reads as TGTGCCAGCAGCAAAGCGACCTTTACCGGGACTAGCGGGAGTAAGGGTGTGTACGAGCAGTACTTC. Translation: CASSKATFTGTSGSKGVYEQYF.